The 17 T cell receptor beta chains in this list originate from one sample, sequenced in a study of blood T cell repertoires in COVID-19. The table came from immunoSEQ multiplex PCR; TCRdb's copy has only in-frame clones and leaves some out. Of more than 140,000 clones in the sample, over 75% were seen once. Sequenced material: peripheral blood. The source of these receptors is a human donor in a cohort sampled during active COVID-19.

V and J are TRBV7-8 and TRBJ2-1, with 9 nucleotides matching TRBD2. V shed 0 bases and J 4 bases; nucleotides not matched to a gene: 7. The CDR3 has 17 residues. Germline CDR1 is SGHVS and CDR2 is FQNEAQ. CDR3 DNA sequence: TGTGCCAGCAGCTTAGCGAGGGGACTAGCAGAATACAATGAGCAGTTCTTC. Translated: CASSLARGLAEYNEQFF.

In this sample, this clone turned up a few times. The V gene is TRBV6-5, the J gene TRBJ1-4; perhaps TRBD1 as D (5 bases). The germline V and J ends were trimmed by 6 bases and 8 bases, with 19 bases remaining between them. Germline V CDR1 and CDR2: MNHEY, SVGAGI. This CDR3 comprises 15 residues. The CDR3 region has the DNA TGTGCCAGCAGCGCCCAGGCCGGGGGGAACGAAAAACTGTTTTTT. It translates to CASSAQAGGNEKLFF.

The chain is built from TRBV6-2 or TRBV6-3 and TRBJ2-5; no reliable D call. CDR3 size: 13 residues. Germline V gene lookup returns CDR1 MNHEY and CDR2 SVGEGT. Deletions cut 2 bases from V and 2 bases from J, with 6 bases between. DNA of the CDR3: TGTGCCAGCAGTTACCTAAATCAAGAGACCCAGTACTTC. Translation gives CASSYLNQETQYF.

CDR3: CAISGQISGNTIYF. The CDR3 DNA sequence: TGTGCCATCAGTGGACAGATCTCTGGAAACACCATATATTTT. V usage is TRBV10-3 and J usage is TRBJ1-3; D may be TRBD1 (5 bases). CDR3 length: 14 residues. Trimming took 4 bases from V and 0 from J, leaving 7 bases between them. Germline V CDR1 and CDR2: ENHRY, SYGVKD.

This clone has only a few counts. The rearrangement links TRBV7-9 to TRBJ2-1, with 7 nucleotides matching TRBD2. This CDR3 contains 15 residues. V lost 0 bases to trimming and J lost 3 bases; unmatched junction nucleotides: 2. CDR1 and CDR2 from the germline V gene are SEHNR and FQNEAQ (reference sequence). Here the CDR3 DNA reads TGTGCCAGCAGCTTAGCGGTAGCGGGCTACAATGAGCAGTTCTTC. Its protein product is CASSLAVAGYNEQFF.

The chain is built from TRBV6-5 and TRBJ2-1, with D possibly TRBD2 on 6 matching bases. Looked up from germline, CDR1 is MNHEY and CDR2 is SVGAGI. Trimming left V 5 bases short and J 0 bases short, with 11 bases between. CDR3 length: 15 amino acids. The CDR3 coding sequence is TGTGCCAGCAGTCCCCAGCGGGCCTCCTACAATGAGCAGTTCTTC. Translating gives CASSPQRASYNEQFF.

The CDR3 bases are TGTGCCAGCAGCGCACGACAGAACAATCAGCCCCAGCATTTT. This translates into CASSARQNNQPQHF. The rearrangement joins TRBV3-1 (or the pseudogene TRBV3-2) to TRBJ1-5; D is possibly TRBD1 (5 bases). This CDR3 contains 14 residues. Looked up from germline, CDR1 is LGHDT and CDR2 is YNNKEL (reference sequence). Trimming took off 5 bases at V and 3 bases at J, with 11 bases between the two ends.

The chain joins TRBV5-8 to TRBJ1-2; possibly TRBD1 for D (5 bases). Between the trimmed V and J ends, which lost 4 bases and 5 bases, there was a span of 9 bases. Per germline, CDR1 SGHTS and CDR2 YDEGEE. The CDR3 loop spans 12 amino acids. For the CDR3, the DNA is TGTGCCAGCAGCGCCCGACAGTATGGCTACACCTTC. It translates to CASSARQYGYTF.

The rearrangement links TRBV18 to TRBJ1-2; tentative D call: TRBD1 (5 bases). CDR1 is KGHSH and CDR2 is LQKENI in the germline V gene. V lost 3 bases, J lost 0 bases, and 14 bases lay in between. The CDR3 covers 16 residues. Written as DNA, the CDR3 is TGTGCCAGCTCACCGATAAAGACAGCGACTAACTATGGCTACACCTTC. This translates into CASSPIKTATNYGYTF.

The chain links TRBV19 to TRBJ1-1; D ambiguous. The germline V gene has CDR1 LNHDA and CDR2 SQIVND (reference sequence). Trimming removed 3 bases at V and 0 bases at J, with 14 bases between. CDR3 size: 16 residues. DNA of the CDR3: TGTGCCAGTAGTATCGGTGTACGGGGTGTGAACACTGAAGCTTTCTTT. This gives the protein CASSIGVRGVNTEAFF.

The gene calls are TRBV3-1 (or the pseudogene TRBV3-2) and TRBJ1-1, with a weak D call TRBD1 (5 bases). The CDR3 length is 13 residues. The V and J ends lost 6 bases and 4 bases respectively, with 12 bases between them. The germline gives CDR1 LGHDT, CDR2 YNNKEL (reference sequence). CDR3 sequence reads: CASSYLQATEAFF. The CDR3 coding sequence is TGTGCCAGCAGTTACCTACAGGCCACTGAAGCTTTCTTT.

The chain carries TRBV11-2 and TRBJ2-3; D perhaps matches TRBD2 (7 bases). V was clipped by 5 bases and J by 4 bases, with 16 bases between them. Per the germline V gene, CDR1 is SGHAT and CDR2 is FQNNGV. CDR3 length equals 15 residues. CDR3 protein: CASSPRGGSADTQYF. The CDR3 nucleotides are TGTGCCAGCAGCCCGAGGGGGGGTTCGGCAGATACGCAGTATTTT.

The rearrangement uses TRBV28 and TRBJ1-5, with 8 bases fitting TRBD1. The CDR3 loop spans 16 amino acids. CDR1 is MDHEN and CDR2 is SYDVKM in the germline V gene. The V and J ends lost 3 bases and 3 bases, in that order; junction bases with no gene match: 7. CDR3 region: CASSFSRTGNNQPQHF. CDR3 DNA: TGTGCCAGCAGTTTCTCTAGGACAGGGAACAATCAGCCCCAGCATTTT.

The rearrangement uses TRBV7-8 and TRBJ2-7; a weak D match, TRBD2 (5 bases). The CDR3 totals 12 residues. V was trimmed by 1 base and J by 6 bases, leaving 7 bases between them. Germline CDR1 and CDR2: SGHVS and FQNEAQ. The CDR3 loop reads CASSLGRGEQYF. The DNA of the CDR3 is TGTGCCAGCAGCTTAGGTCGGGGCGAGCAGTACTTC. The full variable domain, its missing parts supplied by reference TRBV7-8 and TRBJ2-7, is GAGVSQSPRYKVAKRGQDVALRCDPISGHVSLFWYQQALGQGPEFLTYFQNEAQLDKSGLPSDRFFAERPEGSVSTLKIQRTQQEDSAVYLCASSLGRGEQYFGPGTRLTVT.

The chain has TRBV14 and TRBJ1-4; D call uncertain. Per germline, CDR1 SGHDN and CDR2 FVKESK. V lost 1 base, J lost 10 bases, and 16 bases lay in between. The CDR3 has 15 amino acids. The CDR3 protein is CASSQGTQKDRKLFF. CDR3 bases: TGTGCCAGCAGCCAAGGAACACAGAAAGACCGAAAACTGTTTTTT.

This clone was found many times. CDR3 loop: CAWTVGGLNTEAFF. The CDR3 DNA sequence: TGTGCCTGGACGGTCGGGGGTTTGAACACTGAAGCTTTCTTT. V is TRBV30 and J is TRBJ1-1; possibly TRBD1 for D (5 bases). The CDR3 is 14 amino acids. The V gene's germline CDR1 is GTSNPN and CDR2 SVGIG (reference sequence). With 4 bases removed from V and 0 bases from J, the gap between germline ends came to 12 bases.

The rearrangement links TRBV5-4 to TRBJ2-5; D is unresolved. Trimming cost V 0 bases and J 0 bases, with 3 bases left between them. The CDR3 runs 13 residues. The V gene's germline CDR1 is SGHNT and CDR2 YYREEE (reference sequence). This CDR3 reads CASSLGDQETQYF. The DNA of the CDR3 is TGTGCCAGCAGCTTGGGAGACCAAGAGACCCAGTACTTC.